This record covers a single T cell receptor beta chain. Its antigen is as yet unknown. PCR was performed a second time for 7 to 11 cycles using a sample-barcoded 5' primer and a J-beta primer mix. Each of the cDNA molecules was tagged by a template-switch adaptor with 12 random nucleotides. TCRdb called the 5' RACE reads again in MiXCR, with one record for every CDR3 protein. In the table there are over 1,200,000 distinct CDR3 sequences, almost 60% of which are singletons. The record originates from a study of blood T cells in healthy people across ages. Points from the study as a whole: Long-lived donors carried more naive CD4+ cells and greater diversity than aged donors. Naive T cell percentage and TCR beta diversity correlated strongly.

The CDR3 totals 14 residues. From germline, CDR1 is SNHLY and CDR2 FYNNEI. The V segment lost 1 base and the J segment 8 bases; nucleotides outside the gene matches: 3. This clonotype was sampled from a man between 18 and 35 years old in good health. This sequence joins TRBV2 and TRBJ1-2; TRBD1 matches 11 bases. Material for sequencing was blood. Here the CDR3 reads CASSEGTGGGGYTF. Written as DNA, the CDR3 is TGTGCCAGCAGTGAAGGGACAGGGGGCGGGGGCTACACCTTC.